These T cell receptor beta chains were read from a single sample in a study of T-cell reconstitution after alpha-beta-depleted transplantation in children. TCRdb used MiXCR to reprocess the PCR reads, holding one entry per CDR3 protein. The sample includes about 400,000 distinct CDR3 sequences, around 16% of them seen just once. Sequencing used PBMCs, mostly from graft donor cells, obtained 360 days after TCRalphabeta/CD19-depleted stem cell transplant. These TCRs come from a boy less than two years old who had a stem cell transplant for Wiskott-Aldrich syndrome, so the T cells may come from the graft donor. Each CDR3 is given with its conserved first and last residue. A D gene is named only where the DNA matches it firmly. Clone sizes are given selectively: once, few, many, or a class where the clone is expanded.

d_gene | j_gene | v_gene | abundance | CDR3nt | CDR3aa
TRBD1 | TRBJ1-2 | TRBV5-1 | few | TGCGCCAGCAGCGGATGGACAGGGTACAGCTATGGCTACACCTTC | CASSGWTGYSYGYTF
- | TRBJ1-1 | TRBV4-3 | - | TGCGCCAGCAGCCAAGAGGCGGACACTGAAGCTTTCTTT | CASSQEADTEAFF
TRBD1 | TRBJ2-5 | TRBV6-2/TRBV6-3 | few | TGTGCCAGCACAGACAGGGGGTTCCAAGAGACCCAGTACTTC | CASTDRGFQETQYF
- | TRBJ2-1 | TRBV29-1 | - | TGCAGCGTTGAAGCAGGGGATTATCGCTACAATGAGCAGTTCTTC | CSVEAGDYRYNEQFF
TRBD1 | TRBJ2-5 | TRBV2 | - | TGTGCCAGCAGAGGCCGGACAGGGGGAGAGACCCAGTACTTC | CASRGRTGGETQYF
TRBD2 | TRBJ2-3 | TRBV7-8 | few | TGTGCCAGCAGCTTAGGGGGGGGGACTAGCTGGGATACGCAGTATTTT | CASSLGGGTSWDTQYF
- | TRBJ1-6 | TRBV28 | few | TGTGCCAGCAGTTTGCTTATGGGGAAAGAGTCCTATAATTCACCCCTCCACTTT | CASSLLMGKESYNSPLHF
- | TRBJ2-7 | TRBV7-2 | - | TGTGCCAGCAGCTTAGCGTTGCGGGATTTATCCTACGAGCAGTACTTC | CASSLALRDLSYEQYF
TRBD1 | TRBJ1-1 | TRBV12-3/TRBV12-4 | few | TGTGCCAGCAGTTTGAAGGGACAGGGTTTCTATACTGAAGCTTTCTTT | CASSLKGQGFYTEAFF
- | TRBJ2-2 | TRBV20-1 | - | TGCAGTGCTAGAGATCTTGACAGGCAGAACACCGGGGAGCTGTTTTTT | CSARDLDRQNTGELFF